These T cell receptor beta chains were read from a single sample in a study of beta chain features in type 1 diabetes. Profiling relied on immunoSEQ multiplex PCR, and the TCRdb table lists in-frame clones only, not all of them. The sample has around 450,000 clones, 10% to 12% seen once. Material for sequencing was naive CD4+ T cells from blood. These receptors originate from a woman aged 18 to 35 in good health. Each CDR3 is given with its conserved first and last residue. Fields, in order: clone size, J gene, CDR3 length, D gene, V gene, CDR3 protein, CDR3 DNA. A D gene is named only where the DNA matches it firmly. Size tells how often a clone was seen (once, few, many) or the class of an expanded clone, and some rows leave it out.

>NA|TRBJ2-5|14|NA|TRBV15
CATSRAQIQETQYF
TGTGCCACCAGCAGAGCTCAAATCCAAGAGACCCAGTACTTC
>NA|TRBJ1-1|11|NA|TRBV18
CASSEGAEAFF
TGTGCCAGCTCAGAGGGGGCTGAAGCTTTCTTT
>few|TRBJ1-1|14|NA|TRBV9
CASNRLGSIPEAFF
TGTGCCAGCAACAGACTGGGCTCGATCCCTGAAGCTTTCTTT
>few|TRBJ2-3|15|NA|TRBV7-8
CASSPQTIRTDTQYF
TGTGCCAGCAGCCCCCAGACTATTCGCACAGATACGCAGTATTTT
>NA|TRBJ2-3|13|NA|TRBV7-2
CASSIRARDTQYF
TGTGCCAGCAGCATCAGGGCAAGGGATACGCAGTATTTT
>few|TRBJ2-1|15|NA|TRBV29-1
CSVEGRQKSPNEQFF
TGCAGCGTTGAGGGCCGGCAGAAGAGCCCCAATGAGCAGTTCTTC
>few|TRBJ1-1|11|NA|TRBV19
CASRTWTEAFF
TGTGCCAGTCGGACTTGGACTGAAGCTTTCTTT
>NA|TRBJ2-5|13|NA|TRBV18
CASSPPTGQYVYF
TGTGCCAGCTCGCCTCCGACAGGTCAATACGTGTACTTC
>NA|TRBJ2-7|15|NA|TRBV5-1
CASSLAGTNGYEQYF
TGCGCCAGCAGCTTGGCCGGGACGAACGGATACGAGCAGTACTTC
>NA|TRBJ1-5|13|NA|TRBV30
CAWSVQGNQPQHF
TGTGCCTGGAGTGTTCAGGGGAATCAGCCCCAGCATTTT
>NA|TRBJ2-1|16|NA|TRBV7-2
CASSLERLATYNEQFF
TGTGCCAGCAGCTTAGAAAGGCTAGCGACCTACAATGAGCAGTTCTTC
>NA|TRBJ1-2|16|NA|TRBV7-8
CASSLVSPGTAYGYTF
TGTGCCAGCAGCTTAGTCTCTCCCGGGACCGCCTATGGCTACACCTTC
>few|TRBJ2-5|15|NA|TRBV4-1
CASSQGGLSSETQYF
TGCGCCAGCAGCCAAGGAGGGTTAAGCTCAGAGACCCAGTACTTC
>few|TRBJ2-7|15|TRBD1|TRBV7-9
CASSPVGTGSNEQYF
TGTGCCAGCAGCCCTGTCGGGACAGGGTCTAACGAGCAGTACTTC
>few|TRBJ2-1|18|NA|TRBV18
CASSRTAIDPYSYNEQFF
TGTGCCAGCTCTAGGACAGCTATAGACCCCTACTCCTACAATGAGCAGTTCTTC
>NA|TRBJ1-2|16|TRBD1|TRBV4-3
CASSQSRDRFLYGYTF
TGCGCCAGCAGCCAATCCCGGGACAGGTTCTTGTATGGCTACACCTTC
>NA|TRBJ2-1|15|NA|TRBV6-5
CASTQLAQRRNEQFF
TGTGCCAGCACGCAGCTAGCGCAAAGGAGGAATGAGCAGTTCTTC
>NA|TRBJ1-2|11|NA|TRBV20-1
CSVRVLGGYTF
TGCAGTGTCAGGGTGCTTGGGGGCTACACCTTC
>NA|TRBJ1-1|13|NA|TRBV7-2
CASSLIQAVEAFF
TGTGCCAGCAGCTTAATACAGGCGGTTGAAGCTTTCTTT
>NA|TRBJ1-6|15|TRBD1|TRBV25-1
CSSTPPGQYNSPLHF
TGTTCCAGCACTCCTCCGGGACAGTATAATTCACCCCTCCACTTT
>NA|TRBJ2-4|12|TRBD1|TRBV7-9
CATTTGENIQYF
TGTGCCACAACGACAGGGGAAAACATTCAGTACTTC
>NA|TRBJ2-2|17|TRBD2|TRBV7-2
CASTLSGGGPNPGELFF
TGTGCCAGCACCCTCAGCGGGGGGGGCCCTAACCCCGGGGAGCTGTTTTTT
>few|TRBJ1-1|14|TRBD1|TRBV5-4
CASSTGAGETEAFF
TGTGCCAGCAGCACAGGGGCAGGGGAGACTGAAGCTTTCTTT
>few|TRBJ2-3|15|NA|TRBV2
CASTPEGQGVDTQYF
TGTGCCAGCACCCCGGAGGGGCAGGGGGTAGATACGCAGTATTTT
>NA|TRBJ2-7|13|NA|TRBV7-7
CASSVSGNYEQYF
TGTGCTAGCAGCGTATCCGGTAACTACGAGCAGTACTTC
>NA|TRBJ1-2|15|TRBD1|TRBV9
CASSVTGTLWNGYTF
TGTGCCAGCAGCGTGACAGGGACGCTTTGGAATGGCTACACCTTC
>NA|TRBJ1-2|15|NA|TRBV4-2
CASSQDFGVNYGYTF
TGTGCCAGCAGCCAAGACTTTGGGGTTAACTATGGCTACACCTTC
>NA|TRBJ2-7|13|NA|TRBV7-9
CASSFSGVGEQYF
TGTGCCAGCAGCTTTTCAGGGGTTGGCGAGCAGTACTTC
>NA|TRBJ2-3|13|NA|TRBV19
CASSRDREEAQYF
TGTGCCAGTAGCAGAGACAGGGAGGAGGCGCAGTATTTT
>NA|TRBJ2-7|15|TRBD2|TRBV18
CASSPGLAGDAEQYF
TGTGCCAGCTCACCGGGACTAGCGGGAGATGCCGAGCAGTACTTC
>NA|TRBJ2-3|18|NA|TRBV7-2
CASSPHSGPAFSTDTQYF
TGTGCCAGCAGCCCACACTCAGGGCCCGCCTTTAGCACAGATACGCAGTATTTT
>NA|TRBJ2-1|15|TRBD2|TRBV9
CASSLGTSGFNEQFF
TGTGCCAGCAGCCTCGGGACTAGCGGCTTCAATGAGCAGTTCTTC
>few|TRBJ2-5|15|TRBD1|TRBV7-2
CASSLVGQGGETQYF
TGTGCCAGCAGCTTAGTGGGACAGGGAGGAGAGACCCAGTACTTC
>NA|TRBJ1-1|16|NA|TRBV5-4
CASSSKYRETNTEAFF
TGTGCCAGCAGCTCAAAGTACAGAGAGACCAACACTGAAGCTTTCTTT
>few|TRBJ2-7|16|NA|TRBV5-4
CASRRIGGRPGDEQYF
TGTGCCAGCAGGAGGATCGGGGGGCGCCCCGGAGACGAGCAGTACTTC
>few|TRBJ2-7|12|TRBD1|TRBV7-2
CAGGDSGYEQYF
TGTGCCGGTGGGGACAGCGGCTACGAGCAGTACTTC
>few|TRBJ2-5|16|TRBD2|TRBV5-1
CASSLGVAGGPETQYF
TGCGCCAGCAGCTTGGGAGTAGCGGGAGGGCCAGAGACCCAGTACTTC
>NA|TRBJ1-6|13|NA|TRBV9
CASSPNGYSPLHF
TGTGCCAGCAGCCCCAATGGTTATTCACCCCTCCACTTT
>NA|TRBJ1-2|13|TRBD1|TRBV5-6
CASRSDRAVGYTF
TGTGCCAGCAGATCGGACAGGGCCGTTGGCTACACCTTC
>NA|TRBJ2-7|13|TRBD2|TRBV4-1
CASQLAYSYEQYF
TGCGCCAGCCAACTAGCGTACTCCTACGAGCAGTACTTC